The sequence of this TCR beta chain was determined in a study of cytomegalovirus exposure and HLA in healthy donors. Study as a whole: Drawn from HLA-typed donors, about 85 million unique TCRs were held in an early data release.

PCR used 60 Vbeta primers and 13 Jbeta primers. Sequencing used immunoSEQ multiplex PCR; TCRdb keeps in-frame clones, though not all of them. The sample carries about 100,000 clones, about 81% recorded once. Germline trimming cut 0 bases from V and 4 bases from J; bases unmatched to any gene: 5. Germline V CDR1 and CDR2: MNHEY, SVGAGI. This CDR3 is 15 amino acids long. The chain couples TRBV6-5 to TRBJ1-1; 7 bases map to TRBD1. This clonotype originated in a man aged 25-45 years in good health and CMV-seropositive. Sequencing used PBMCs. In nucleotides, the CDR3 is TGTGCCAGCAGTTACTCGTACCGGGACAGCACTGAAGCTTTCTTT. Protein sequence: CASSYSYRDSTEAFF.